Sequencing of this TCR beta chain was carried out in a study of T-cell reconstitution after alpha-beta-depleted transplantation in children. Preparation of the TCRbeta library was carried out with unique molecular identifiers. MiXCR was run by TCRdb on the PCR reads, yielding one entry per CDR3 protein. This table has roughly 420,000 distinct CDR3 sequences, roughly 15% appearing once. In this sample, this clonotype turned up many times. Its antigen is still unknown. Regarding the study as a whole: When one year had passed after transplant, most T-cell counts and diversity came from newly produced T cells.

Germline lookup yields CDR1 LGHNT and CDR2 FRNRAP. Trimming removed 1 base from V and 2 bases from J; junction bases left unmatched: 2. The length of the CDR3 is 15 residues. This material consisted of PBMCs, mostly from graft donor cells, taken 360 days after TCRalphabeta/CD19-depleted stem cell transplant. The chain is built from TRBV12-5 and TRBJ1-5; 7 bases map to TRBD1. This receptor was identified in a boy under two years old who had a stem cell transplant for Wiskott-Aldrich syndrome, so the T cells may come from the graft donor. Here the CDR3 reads CASGLDDRGNQPQHF. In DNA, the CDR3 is TGTGCTAGTGGTTTGGATGACAGGGGCAATCAGCCCCAGCATTTT.